These T cell receptor beta chains were read from a single sample in a study of T cell repertoires and HLA-DP antigens. Clones were read by immunoSEQ multiplex PCR, and TCRdb kept only the in-frame ones, dropping some. Of over 60,000 clones in the sample, 80% were seen once. For these receptors, no antigen is known. What was sequenced was CD4+ T cells from PBMCs. Source of these receptors: a man between 60 and 75 years old in good health and CMV-seronegative. CDR3s include the opening cysteine and the closing phenylalanine or tryptophan.

J,V,CDR3
TRBJ2-1,TRBV10-3,CAISEGRIYNEQFF
TRBJ2-2,TRBV10-3,CAISEGQGRTGELFF
TRBJ1-1,TRBV5-1,CASSWTGDEAFF
TRBJ1-1,TRBV7-6,CASSLARGPEVGTEAFF
TRBJ2-5,TRBV11-2,CASSLSLAGGPETQYF
TRBJ1-1,TRBV19,CASSEGKGTEAFF
TRBJ2-3,TRBV6-4,CASWTGATDTQYF
TRBJ2-7,TRBV19,CASRASGESNEQYF
TRBJ2-7,TRBV11-2,CASSLIWDAGGGEQYF
TRBJ1-1,TRBV6-5,CASRGQPGDTEAFF
TRBJ2-1,TRBV7-2,CASSLARTVGKFF
TRBJ2-5,TRBV19,CASSIRTGSGETQYF
TRBJ1-1,TRBV5-4,CASSLVEARPRAEAFF